One TCR beta chain is described in this entry. Germline V gene lookup returns CDR1 SGHTA and CDR2 FQGNSA. The CDR3 sequence is 16 residues long. V was pared by 3 bases and J by 6 bases, with 7 bases of the junction left unmatched. The study ran its PCR with 60 Vbeta and 13 Jbeta primers. Profiled with immunoSEQ multiplex PCR; TCRdb holds only in-frame clones, not every one. This sample's clone table lists fewer than 150,000 clones. This record comes from a study of cytomegalovirus exposure and HLA in healthy donors. Sequenced material: PBMCs. The sequence derives from a middle-aged man in good health and CMV-seronegative. The chain carries TRBV7-2 and TRBJ1-5; TRBD1 agrees at 11 bases. This chain's CDR3 is CASSFSLGQGVQPQHF. DNA of the CDR3: TGTGCCAGCAGCTTCTCCCTGGGACAGGGGGTTCAGCCCCAGCATTTT.